This T cell receptor (beta chain) was sequenced during a study of shared clonotypes between healthy human individuals. General observations from the study: Naive subsets tended to show greater estimated richness than memory subsets.

The genomic DNA of each subset was split evenly across several immunoSEQ plates. The assay was immunoSEQ multiplex PCR, and TCRdb's table has in-frame clones only and misses some. The data show hundreds of thousands of clones, 90% to 98% seen once. Only Caucasian adults living in Nashville, Tennessee made up the donor group. To note about this clone: Antigen specificity is unknown.

CDR1 is SEHNR and CDR2 is FQNEAQ in the germline V gene (reference sequence). Trimming pared 2 bases from V and 0 bases from J, leaving 8 bases between. The CDR3 runs 15 residues. The receptor's source is a man younger than 45 in good health. Material for sequencing was memory CD8+ T cells sorted from blood. Subset reported: CD45RO+ cells pooled with CCR7-negative TemRA cells. This chain uses TRBV7-9 with TRBJ2-1; D is undetermined. The CDR3 spells CASSLWGSSYNEQFF. The CDR3 DNA follows: TGTGCCAGCAGCTTATGGGGATCCTCCTACAATGAGCAGTTCTTC.